This entry features one T cell receptor beta chain sequence. Antigen unknown. The sample originates from a study of response to subunit inactivated influenza vaccine. MiXCR, applied by TCRdb to the RT-PCR reads, yields one record per CDR3 protein. The profile shows approximately 530,000 distinct CDR3 sequences, around 7.9% of them singletons. Germline lookup yields CDR1 DFQATT and CDR2 SNEGSKA (reference sequence). The CDR3 covers 17 residues. V shed 6 bases and J shed 3 bases, with 27 bases lying between them. Broader study findings: Seasonal influenza vaccination, on each occasion, was suggested by the authors to recruit few new T cells.

Material: PBMCs from blood, obtained less than 30 months after vaccination. This TCR was sampled from a man between 45 and 75 years old who received an inactivated influenza vaccine. This sequence joins TRBV20-1 and TRBJ2-7, with D uncertain. CDR3 loop: CSAHSPQQSLINYEQYF. The CDR3 nucleotides read TGCAGTGCCCATTCACCCCAACAGTCACTTATAAACTACGAGCAGTACTTC.